The T cell receptor beta chain described here comes from a study of MAIT cells during Salmonella Paratyphi A infection (dated by TCRdb to about 2017). Study-level background: A single dose of 1-5x10^3 CFU of S. Paratyphi A strain NVGH308 was ingested by adult volunteers aged 18 to 60. Diagnosed volunteers received ciprofloxacin 500 mg twice daily for 14 days starting at diagnosis.

Comments on this clonotype: No cognate antigen has been identified for it. No base quality values were provided; no much bigger clone lies one nucleotide off.

Library method: 5' RACE. TCRbeta was amplified in two rounds of PCR using Phusion High-Fidelity polymerase, and the primers added sample-specific barcodes. To build the TCRbeta libraries, template-switch cDNA synthesis was carried out using SMARTScribe reverse transcriptase along with a TRBC-specific primer. After barcoding, samples were pooled and then prepared using the NEBNext Ultra DNA Library Prep Kit for Illumina. Libraries were sequenced on an Illumina MiSeq with the MiSeq reagent kit v2, 300 cycles. As for how the authors treated the data: Jemultiplexer demultiplexed the reads by barcode, and MiTCR with default parameters aligned the reads. Non-functional sequences were filtered out with VDJtools, and clonotypes were defined by amino acid sequence, with frequencies based on assigned sequence reads. In the clonal space homeostasis analysis, clonotypes were grouped by frequency into over-represented (0.05-1), large, medium and small bins. Starting from the raw public reads, TCRdb applied fastp trimming at Q25, assembled clones with MiXCR and retained in-frame beta chains. Every distinct CDR3 protein forms one entry, paired with its most common genes and DNA. TCRdb, not the authors, supplied the V and J calls. The sample table records more than 700 distinct CDR3 sequences; around 21% of these occur just once. Around 38% of the sample rests with the top ten.

From cysteine to phenylalanine, the CDR3 is 14 amino acids long. Here the CDR3 DNA is all that survives: 42 bases in frame from base 1. V is clipped by 4 bases and J by 5 bases, and the sequence between their germline boundaries is 11 bases long. CDR1 and CDR2, looked up from the germline V gene, are MGHDK and SYGVNS. Summary of the overall study and its limitations: The availability of volunteer samples limited the sample sizes, but these sizes were considered adequate to detect differences between groups. More expansion or contraction among the top five MAIT clonotypes was shown in diagnosed volunteers than in healthy controls (approximately 0.53 versus 0.13), suggesting infection-driven repertoire reshaping. MAIT TRBV usage was oligoclonal with a preference for TRBV20 and TRBV6, and infection appeared not to change this usage. Space occupied by over-represented MAIT clonotypes fell significantly from baseline to mid-infection (approximately 0.17 to 0.10), with no significant post-infection difference.

The time point label for this specimen denotes: mid-infection, around enteric fever diagnosis. MAIT cells were defined as Valpha7.2+ CD161+ T cells and identified and sorted by flow cytometry. Over time, circulating MAIT cell TCRbeta repertoires were profiled in about six volunteers who came down with enteric fever following controlled oral challenge with live Salmonella Paratyphi A. MAIT cell samples were contributed by each diagnosed volunteer at pre-infection, mid-infection and post-infection timepoints. A diagnosis of enteric fever required Paratyphi A bacteremia and/or a persistent fever above 38 degrees C that lasted more than 12 hours. Challenged volunteers were diagnosed with infection sometime between day 4 and day 7 after challenge. For RNA extraction, between roughly 4,500 and 10,000 MAIT cells from each sample were sorted straight into RNAqueous-Micro lysis buffer. Lymphoprep gradient centrifugation was used to isolate peripheral blood mononuclear cells from blood samples and leukocyte cones. Cell sorting used a BD FACSAria Fusion or BD FACSAria III sorter.

Sequences were derived from MAIT cells from PBMCs, sampled at the middle sampling point of the challenge study. The chain is encoded by TRBV25-1 joined to TRBJ2-2; matching of 5 bases hints at TRBD1 as the D gene. This TCR was recovered from a person aged 18 to 70 who was deliberately infected with Salmonella Paratyphi A in a paratyphoid fever challenge study. The bases are TGTGCCAGCAGTGGGCAGGGTGAGACCGGGGAGCTGTTTTTT. This sequence encodes CASSGQGETGELFF.